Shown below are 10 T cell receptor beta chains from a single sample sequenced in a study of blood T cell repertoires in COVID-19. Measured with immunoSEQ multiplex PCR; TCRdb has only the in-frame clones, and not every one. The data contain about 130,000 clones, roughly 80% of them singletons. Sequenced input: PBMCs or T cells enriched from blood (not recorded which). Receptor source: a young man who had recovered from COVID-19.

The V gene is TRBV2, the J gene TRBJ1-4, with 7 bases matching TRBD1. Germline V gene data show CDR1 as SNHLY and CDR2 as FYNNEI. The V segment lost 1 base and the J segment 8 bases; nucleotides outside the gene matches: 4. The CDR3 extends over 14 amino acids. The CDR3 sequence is CASSEGLRGEKLFF. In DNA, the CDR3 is TGTGCCAGCAGTGAAGGACTCAGGGGGGAAAAACTGTTTTTT.

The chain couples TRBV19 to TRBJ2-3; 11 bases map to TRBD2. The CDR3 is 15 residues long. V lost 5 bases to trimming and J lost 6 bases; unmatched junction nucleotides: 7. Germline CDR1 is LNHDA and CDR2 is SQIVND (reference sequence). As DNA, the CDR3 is TGTGCCAGTAGTTCACTAGCGGGAGTGGCCGATACGCAGTATTTT. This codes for CASSSLAGVADTQYF.

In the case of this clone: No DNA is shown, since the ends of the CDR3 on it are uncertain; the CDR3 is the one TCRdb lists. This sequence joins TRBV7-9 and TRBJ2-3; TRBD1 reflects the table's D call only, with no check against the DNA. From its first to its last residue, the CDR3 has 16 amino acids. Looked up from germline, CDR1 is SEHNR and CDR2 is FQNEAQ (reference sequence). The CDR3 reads CASSLNSAPTQIRSIF.

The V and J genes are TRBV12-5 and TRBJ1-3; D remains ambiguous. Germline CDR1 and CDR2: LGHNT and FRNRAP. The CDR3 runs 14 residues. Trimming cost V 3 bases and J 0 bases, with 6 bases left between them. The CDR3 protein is CASGFGGSGNTIYF. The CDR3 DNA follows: TGTGCTAGTGGTTTTGGAGGCTCTGGAAACACCATATATTTT.

The CDR3 DNA reads TGTGCCAGCAGCCAAGATTACCCCAGCGGTGAGCAGTTCTTC. It is translated as CASSQDYPSGEQFF. The chain couples TRBV3-1 (or the pseudogene TRBV3-2) to TRBJ2-1; a possible D gene is TRBD2 (5 bases). V was shortened by 0 bases and J by 9 bases, with 12 bases between the two germline ends. Germline CDR1 and CDR2: LGHDT and YNNKEL (reference sequence). There are 14 residues in the CDR3.

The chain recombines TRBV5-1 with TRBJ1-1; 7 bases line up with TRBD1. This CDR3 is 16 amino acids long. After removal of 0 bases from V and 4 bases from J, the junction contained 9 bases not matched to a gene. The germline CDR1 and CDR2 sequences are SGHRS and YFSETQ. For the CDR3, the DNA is TGCGCCAGCAGCTTGGCCTCGGGACAGAGCACCACTGAAGCTTTCTTT. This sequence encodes CASSLASGQSTTEAFF. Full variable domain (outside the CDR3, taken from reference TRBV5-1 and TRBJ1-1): KAGVTQTPRYLIKTRGQQVTLSCSPISGHRSVSWYQQTPGQGLQFLFEYFSETQRNKGNFPGRFSGRQFSNSRSEMNVSTLELGDSALYLCASSLASGQSTTEAFFGQGTRLTVV.

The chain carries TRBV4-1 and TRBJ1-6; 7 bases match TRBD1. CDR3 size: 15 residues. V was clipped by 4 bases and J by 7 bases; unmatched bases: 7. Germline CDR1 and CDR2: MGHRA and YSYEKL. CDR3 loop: CASSPWETGNSPLHF. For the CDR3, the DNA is TGCGCCAGCAGCCCGTGGGAGACAGGGAATTCACCCCTCCACTTT.

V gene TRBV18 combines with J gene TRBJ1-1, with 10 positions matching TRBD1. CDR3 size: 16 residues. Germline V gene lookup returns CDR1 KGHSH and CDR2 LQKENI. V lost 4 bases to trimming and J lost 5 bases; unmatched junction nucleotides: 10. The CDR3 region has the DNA TGTGCCAGCTCACGAAGACAGGGGGCTGTGTTGACTGAAGCTTTCTTT. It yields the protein CASSRRQGAVLTEAFF.

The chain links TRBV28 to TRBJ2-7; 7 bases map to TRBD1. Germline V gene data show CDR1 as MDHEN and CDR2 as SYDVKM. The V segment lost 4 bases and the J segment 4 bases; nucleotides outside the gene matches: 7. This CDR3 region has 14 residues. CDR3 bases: TGTGCCAGCAGTTCCTCGACAGGGATATACGAGCAGTACGTC. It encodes CASSSSTGIYEQYV.

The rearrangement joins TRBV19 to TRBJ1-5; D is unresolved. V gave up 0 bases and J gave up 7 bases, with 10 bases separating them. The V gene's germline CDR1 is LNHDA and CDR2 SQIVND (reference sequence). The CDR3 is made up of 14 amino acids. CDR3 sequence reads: CASSIDGGNQPQHF. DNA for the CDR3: TGTGCCAGTAGTATAGACGGCGGGAACCAGCCCCAGCATTTT.